This T cell receptor (beta chain) was recovered during a study of response to subunit inactivated influenza vaccine. The V gene's germline CDR1 is SGDLS and CDR2 YYNGEE. The CDR3 covers 13 residues. The junction had 3 bases not matched to a gene; V was cut back by 4 bases and J by 4 bases. Study observations and caveats: The authors suggested that few new T cells are recruited per seasonal influenza vaccination.

TCRdb ran MiXCR on the RT-PCR reads and lists one entry per CDR3 protein. Seen here are roughly 790,000 distinct CDR3 sequences, around 20% observed once, and the top ten hold roughly 10%. A word on this clonotype: Antigen unknown. This may arise from a read error, as a much more abundant clone is one base away.

This sequence joins TRBV9 and TRBJ1-1, with 8 bases matching TRBD1. The receptor's source is a man in his fifties or sixties who received an inactivated influenza vaccine. This sample comprised PBMCs from blood, obtained 5 to 6 days after vaccination. CDR3 DNA: TGTGCCAGCAGCACGGACAGGGCCACTGAAGCTTTCTTT. Translating it yields CASSTDRATEAFF.